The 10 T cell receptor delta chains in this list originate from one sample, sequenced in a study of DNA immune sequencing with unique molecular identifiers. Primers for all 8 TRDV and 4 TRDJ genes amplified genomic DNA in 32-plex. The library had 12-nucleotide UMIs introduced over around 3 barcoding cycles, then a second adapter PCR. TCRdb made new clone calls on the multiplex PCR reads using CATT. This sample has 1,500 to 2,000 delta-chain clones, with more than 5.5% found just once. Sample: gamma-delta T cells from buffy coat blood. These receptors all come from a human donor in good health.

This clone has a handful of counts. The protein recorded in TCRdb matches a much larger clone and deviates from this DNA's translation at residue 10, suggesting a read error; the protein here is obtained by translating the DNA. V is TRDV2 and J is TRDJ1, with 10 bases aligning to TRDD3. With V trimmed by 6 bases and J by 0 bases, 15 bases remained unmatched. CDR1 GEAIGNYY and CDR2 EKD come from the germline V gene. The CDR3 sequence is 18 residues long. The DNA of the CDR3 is TGTGCCTGTTCAAGGCTGGGGGATAAGGAAGGCTACACCGATAAACTCATCTTT. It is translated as CACSRLGDKEGYTDKLIF.

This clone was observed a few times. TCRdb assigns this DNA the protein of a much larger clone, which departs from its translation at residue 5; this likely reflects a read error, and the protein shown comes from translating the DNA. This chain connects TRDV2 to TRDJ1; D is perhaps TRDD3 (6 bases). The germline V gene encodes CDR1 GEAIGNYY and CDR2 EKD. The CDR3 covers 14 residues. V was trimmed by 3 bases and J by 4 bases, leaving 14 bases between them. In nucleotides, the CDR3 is TGTGCCTGTGACCCCCTACTGGGAGGCGATAAACTCATCTTT. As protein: CACDPLLGGDKLIF.

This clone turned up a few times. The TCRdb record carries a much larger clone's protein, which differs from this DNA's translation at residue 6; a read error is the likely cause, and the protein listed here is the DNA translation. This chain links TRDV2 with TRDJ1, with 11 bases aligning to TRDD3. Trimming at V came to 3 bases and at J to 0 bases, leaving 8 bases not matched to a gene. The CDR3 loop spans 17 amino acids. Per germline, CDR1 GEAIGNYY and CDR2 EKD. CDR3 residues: CACDALGDTRNTDKLIF. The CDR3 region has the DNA TGTGCCTGTGACGCCCTGGGGGATACTCGGAACACCGATAAACTCATCTTT.

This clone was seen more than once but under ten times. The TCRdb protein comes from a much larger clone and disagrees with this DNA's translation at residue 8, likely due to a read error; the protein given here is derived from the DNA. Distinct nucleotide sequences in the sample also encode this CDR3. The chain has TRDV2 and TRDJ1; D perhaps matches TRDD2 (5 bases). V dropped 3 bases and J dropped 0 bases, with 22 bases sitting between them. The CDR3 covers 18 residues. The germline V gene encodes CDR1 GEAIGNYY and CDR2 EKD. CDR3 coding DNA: TGTGCCTGTGACCCGGTACTGAGGACTCTTCCCTACACCGATAAACTCATCTTT. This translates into CACDPVLRTLPYTDKLIF.

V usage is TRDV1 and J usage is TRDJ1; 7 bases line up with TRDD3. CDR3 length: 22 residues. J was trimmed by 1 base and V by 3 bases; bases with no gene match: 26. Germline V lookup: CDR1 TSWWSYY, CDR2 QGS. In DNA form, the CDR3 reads TGTGCTCTTGGGGACTGGGCCTGCCTACTTTTATGGGGGACTGGTTCCACCGATAAACTCATCTTT. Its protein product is CALGDWACLLLWGTGSTDKLIF.

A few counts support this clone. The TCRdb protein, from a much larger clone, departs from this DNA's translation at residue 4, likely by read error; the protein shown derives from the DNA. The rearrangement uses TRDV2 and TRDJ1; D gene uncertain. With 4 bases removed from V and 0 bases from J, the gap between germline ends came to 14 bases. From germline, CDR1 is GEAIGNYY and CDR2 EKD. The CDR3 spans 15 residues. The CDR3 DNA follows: TGTGCCTGTGAGTCCCTGTACTCGTACACCGATAAACTCATCTTT. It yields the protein CACESLYSYTDKLIF.

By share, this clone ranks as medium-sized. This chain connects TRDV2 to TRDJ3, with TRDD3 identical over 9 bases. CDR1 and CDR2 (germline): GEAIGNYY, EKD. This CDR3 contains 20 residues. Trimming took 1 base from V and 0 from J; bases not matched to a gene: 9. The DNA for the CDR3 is TGTGCCTGTGACACGGCGACTGGGGGACGAAGCTCCTGGGACACCCGACAGATGTTTTTC. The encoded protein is CACDTATGGRSSWDTRQMFF.

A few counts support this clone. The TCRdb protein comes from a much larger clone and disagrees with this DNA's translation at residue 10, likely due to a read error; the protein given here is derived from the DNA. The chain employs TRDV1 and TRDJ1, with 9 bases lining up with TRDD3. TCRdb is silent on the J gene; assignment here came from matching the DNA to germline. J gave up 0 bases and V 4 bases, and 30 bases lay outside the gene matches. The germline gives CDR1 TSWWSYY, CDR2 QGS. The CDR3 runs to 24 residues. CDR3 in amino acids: CALGVSPLGAGDTSTPPYTDKLIF. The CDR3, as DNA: TGTGCTCTTGGGGTGTCCCCCCTTGGCGCTGGGGATACGAGTACCCCTCCGTACACCGATAAACTCATCTTT.

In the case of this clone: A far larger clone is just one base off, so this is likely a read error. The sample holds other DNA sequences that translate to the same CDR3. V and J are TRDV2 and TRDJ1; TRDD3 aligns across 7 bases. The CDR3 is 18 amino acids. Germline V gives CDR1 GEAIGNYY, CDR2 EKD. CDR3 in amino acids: CACDPVLGTLPYTDKLIF. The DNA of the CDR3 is TGTGCTTGTGACCCGGTACTGGGGACTCTTCCCTACACCGATAAACTCATCTTT.

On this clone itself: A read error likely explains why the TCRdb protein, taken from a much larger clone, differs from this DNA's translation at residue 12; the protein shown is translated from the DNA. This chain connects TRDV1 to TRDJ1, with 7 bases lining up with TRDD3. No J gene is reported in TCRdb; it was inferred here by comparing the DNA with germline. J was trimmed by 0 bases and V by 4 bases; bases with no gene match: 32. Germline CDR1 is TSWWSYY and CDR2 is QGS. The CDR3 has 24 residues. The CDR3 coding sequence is TGTGCTCTTGGGGTGTCCCCCCTTGGCCCTGGGGGTACGAGTACCCCTCCGTACACCGATAAACTCATCTTT. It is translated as CALGVSPLGPGGTSTPPYTDKLIF.